Listed below are T cell receptor beta chains from one sample, sequenced in a study of radiotherapy plus CTLA-4 blockade in lung cancer. Generated by immunoSEQ multiplex PCR, the TCRdb table keeps only in-frame clones and is missing some. The sample contains around 90,000 clones, about 83% of which appear only once. Material: peripheral blood, obtained from a patient treated with radiotherapy plus ipilimumab. The receptors were gathered from a human donor with non-small cell lung cancer who had stable disease on radiotherapy plus ipilimumab. Each CDR3 is given with its conserved first and last residue.

j_gene,v_gene,CDR3aa
TRBJ2-7,TRBV4-1,CASSQRQGGYYEQYF
TRBJ2-1,TRBV6-1,CASTTSGGGEQFF
TRBJ2-3,TRBV5-1,CASSPRTGGSRTDTQYF
TRBJ2-1,TRBV7-9,CASSLALNRIHNEQFF
TRBJ1-6,TRBV28,CASRGDRASYNSPLHF
TRBJ2-7,TRBV7-2,CASSPGGYEQYF
TRBJ2-7,TRBV28,CASISGGAYEQYF
TRBJ2-2,TRBV27,CASRPWGGGELFF
TRBJ2-4,TRBV19,CASQQGTKNIQYF
TRBJ1-5,TRBV5-8,CASSTLGGGSQPQHF
TRBJ1-4,TRBV25-1,CASLGHQNEKLFF
TRBJ1-1,TRBV7-9,CASSFRQGPRAEAFF
TRBJ1-1,TRBV9,CASSVILGTEAFF
TRBJ2-7,TRBV4-1,CASSQPGRNSYEQYF
TRBJ1-1,TRBV10-1,CASSAAQVGEAFF
TRBJ2-3,TRBV10-1,CASSESHHRTDTQYF
TRBJ1-2,TRBV28,CASSKTGASYGYTF
TRBJ2-1,TRBV27,CASSATSGFYNEQFF
TRBJ2-7,TRBV23-1,CASSHPDRAFSYEQYF
TRBJ1-5,TRBV21-1,CASGRHLHENQPQHF
TRBJ2-2,TRBV6-6,CASSPPGQGFNGELFF
TRBJ1-2,TRBV18,CASSRTGGFEYGYTF
TRBJ1-5,TRBV9,CASSAGHYSNQPQHF
TRBJ2-5,TRBV5-1,CASSSSGRDGETQYF
TRBJ2-7,TRBV5-5,CASSSLGTTYEQYF
TRBJ1-2,TRBV29-1,CSAGDGYTF
TRBJ2-7,TRBV7-9,CASSRGLAGGRSYEQYF
TRBJ1-1,TRBV9,CASSVGTGVGTEAFF
TRBJ2-1,TRBV6-5,CASSQTGGRNEQFF
TRBJ2-7,TRBV27,CASSPHLAGVTRAYEQYF
TRBJ1-1,TRBV30,CAWSVGGTEAFF
TRBJ2-1,TRBV7-9,CASRAVINNEQFF